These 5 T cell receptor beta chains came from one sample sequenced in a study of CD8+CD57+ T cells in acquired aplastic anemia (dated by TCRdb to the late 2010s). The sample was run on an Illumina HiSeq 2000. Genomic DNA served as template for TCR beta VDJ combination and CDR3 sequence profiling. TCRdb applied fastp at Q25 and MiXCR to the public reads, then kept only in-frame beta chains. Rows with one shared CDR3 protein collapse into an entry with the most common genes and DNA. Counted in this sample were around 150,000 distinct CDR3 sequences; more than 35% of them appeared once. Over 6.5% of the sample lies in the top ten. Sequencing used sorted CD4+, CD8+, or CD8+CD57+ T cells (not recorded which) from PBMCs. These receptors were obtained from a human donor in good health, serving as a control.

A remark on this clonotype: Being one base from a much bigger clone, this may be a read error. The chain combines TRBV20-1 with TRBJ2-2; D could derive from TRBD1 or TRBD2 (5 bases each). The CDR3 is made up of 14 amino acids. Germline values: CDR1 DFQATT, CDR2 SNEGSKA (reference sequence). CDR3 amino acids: CSAIRDHPTGEPFF. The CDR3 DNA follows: TGCAGTGCTATCCGGGACCACCCCACCGGGGAGCCGTTTTTT.

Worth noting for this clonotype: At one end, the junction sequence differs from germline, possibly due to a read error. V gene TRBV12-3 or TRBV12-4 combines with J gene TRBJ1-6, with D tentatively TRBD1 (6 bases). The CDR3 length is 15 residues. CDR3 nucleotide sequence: TGTGCCAGCAGTTTAGCAACGGGGGCGAACTCACCCCCCCACTTT. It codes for CASSLATGANSPPHF.

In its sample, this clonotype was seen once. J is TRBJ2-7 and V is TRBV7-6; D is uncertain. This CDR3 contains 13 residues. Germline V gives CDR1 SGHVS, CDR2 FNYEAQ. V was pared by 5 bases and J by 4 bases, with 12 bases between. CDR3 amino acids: CASSPLGDYEQYF. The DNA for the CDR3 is TGTGCCAGCAGCCCCCTCGGTGATTACGAGCAGTACTTC.

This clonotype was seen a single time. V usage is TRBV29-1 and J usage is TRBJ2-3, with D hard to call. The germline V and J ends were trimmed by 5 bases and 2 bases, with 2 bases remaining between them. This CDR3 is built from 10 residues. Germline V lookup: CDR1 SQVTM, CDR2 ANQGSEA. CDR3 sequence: CSVNTDTQYF. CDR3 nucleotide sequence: TGCAGCGTTAACACAGATACGCAGTATTTT.

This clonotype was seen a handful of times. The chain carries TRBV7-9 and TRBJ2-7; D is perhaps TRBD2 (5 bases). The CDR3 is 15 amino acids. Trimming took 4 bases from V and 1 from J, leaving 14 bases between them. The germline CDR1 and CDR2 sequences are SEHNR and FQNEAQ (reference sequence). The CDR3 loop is CASSSPRTGSYEQYF. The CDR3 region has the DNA TGTGCCAGCAGCTCCCCCCGGACGGGATCCTACGAGCAGTACTTC. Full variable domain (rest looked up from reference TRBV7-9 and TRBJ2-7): DTGVSQNPRHKITKRGQNVTFRCDPISEHNRLYWYRQTLGQGPEFLTYFQNEAQLEKSRLLSDRFSAERPKGSFSTLEIQRTEQGDSAMYLCASSSPRTGSYEQYFGPGTRLTVT.